A selection of T cell receptor beta chains follows, all from one sample in a study of blood T cell repertoires in COVID-19. Generated by immunoSEQ multiplex PCR, the TCRdb table keeps only in-frame clones and is missing some. The sample lists tens of thousands of clones; around 84% were seen once. Sequencing used peripheral blood. These receptors came from an older man with active COVID-19. CDR3s include the opening cysteine and the closing phenylalanine or tryptophan. The D gene is left open where the match is weak. A row's size may be missing; if present it is once, few, many or a size class.

J	V	size	length	D	DNA	CDR3
TRBJ2-7	TRBV5-1	-	13	TRBD1	TGCGCCAGCAGCCCCCCGGACAGGGAGGAGCAGTACTTC	CASSPPDREEQYF
TRBJ2-1	TRBV12-3/TRBV12-4	once	11	-	TGTGCCAGCGCGAAGCGCAATGAGCAGTTCTTC	CASAKRNEQFF
TRBJ1-2	TRBV12-3/TRBV12-4	-	13	-	TGTGCCAGCAGTTTAGTGGGGGGTAGAGGCTACACCTTC	CASSLVGGRGYTF
TRBJ2-1	TRBV7-2	-	16	-	TGTGCCAGCAGCACTCTTACCCTTTTAGGGGGCAATGAGCAGTTCTTC	CASSTLTLLGGNEQFF
TRBJ2-1	TRBV12-3/TRBV12-4	-	11	-	TGTGCCAGCAGTTCAGGGAGGGAGCAGTTCTTC	CASSSGREQFF
TRBJ2-3	TRBV7-8	-	16	TRBD1	TGTGCCAGCAGCGCTCGGGACAGGGGATCCACAGATACGCAGTATTTT	CASSARDRGSTDTQYF
TRBJ2-5	TRBV6-2/TRBV6-3	-	15	-	TGTGCCAGCAGTTACTCGAATGCAGTCCTAGAGACCCAGTACTTC	CASSYSNAVLETQYF
TRBJ2-2	TRBV5-6	-	15	-	TGTGCCAGCAGCTTACTAGCCCAACCCTATGGGGAGCTGTTTTTT	CASSLLAQPYGELFF
TRBJ2-1	TRBV2	-	14	TRBD1	TGTGCCAGCAGTGGGACCGGGACAGACAATGAGCAGTTCTTC	CASSGTGTDNEQFF
TRBJ2-1	TRBV7-9	-	19	TRBD2	TGTGCCAGCAGCCCTGGACTAGCGGGAGGGAGGCCCCCTTACAATGAGCAGTTCTTC	CASSPGLAGGRPPYNEQFF
TRBJ2-3	TRBV19	-	17	-	TGTGCCAGTATGTGGGGGGCCGCGGGACAGCGCACAGATACGCAGTATTTT	CASMWGAAGQRTDTQYF
TRBJ2-3	TRBV4-3	-	14	-	TGCGCCAGCAGCCAAGAGGGCGCGCTAGATACGCAGTATTTT	CASSQEGALDTQYF
TRBJ1-5	TRBV5-4	-	12	-	TGTGCCAGCAGCAAGCCAGGCAAGCCCCAGCATTTT	CASSKPGKPQHF
TRBJ2-5	TRBV4-2	-	16	TRBD2	TGTGCCAGCAGCCCCCTACTGGGGGGAGGGCAAGAGACCCAGTACTTC	CASSPLLGGGQETQYF
TRBJ1-4	TRBV12-3/TRBV12-4	-	13	-	TGTGCCAGCAACTCAGGGGCGTCTGAAAAACTGTTTTTT	CASNSGASEKLFF
TRBJ1-5	TRBV2	-	15	TRBD1	TGTGCCAGCAACCAAATGGGACAGCAGAATCAGCCCCAGCATTTT	CASNQMGQQNQPQHF
TRBJ1-3	TRBV28	-	19	TRBD1	TGTGCCAGCAGGGAGAGAACCGGGACAGGGGGCAGAAGAGAAGTCACCATATATTTT	CASRERTGTGGRREVTIYF
TRBJ2-1	TRBV27	once	18	-	TGTGCCAGCAGTTTCCTACCCCTAAAACCGAGCTCCTACAATGAGCAGTTCTTC	CASSFLPLKPSSYNEQFF
TRBJ2-5	TRBV5-1	-	17	TRBD2	TGCGCCAGCAGCTTGGGGACTAGCTCCTCAGTTCAAGAGACCCAGTACTTC	CASSLGTSSSVQETQYF
TRBJ1-4	TRBV15	many	15	TRBD1	TGTGCCACCTGCCGGGACAGGGGAACGGGTGAAAAACTGTTTTTT	CATCRDRGTGEKLFF
TRBJ1-2	TRBV14	-	14	TRBD1	TGTGCCAGCAGCCAAGTAGGGACAGGGGATGGCTACACCTTC	CASSQVGTGDGYTF
TRBJ2-1	TRBV25-1	-	15	TRBD2	TGTGCCAGCAGTATTACTAGCGGAGCCTACAATGAGCAGTTCTTC	CASSITSGAYNEQFF
TRBJ1-2	TRBV6-2/TRBV6-3	-	13	-	TGTGCCAGCAGTTCGTCAGGCCCTGGTGGCTACACCTTC	CASSSSGPGGYTF
TRBJ2-1	TRBV24-1	-	18	TRBD2	TGTGCCACCAGTGGTCCGACTAGCGGGGGGATCTCCTACAATGAGCAGTTCTTC	CATSGPTSGGISYNEQFF
TRBJ2-7	TRBV15	-	13	-	TGTGCCACCAGCAGAGATTGGGGAGGCCAGCAGTACTTC	CATSRDWGGQQYF
TRBJ2-7	TRBV18	-	13	-	TGTGCCAGCTCACCGGCGGGATCCTACGAGCAGTACTTC	CASSPAGSYEQYF
TRBJ2-2	TRBV28	-	16	-	TGTGCCAGCAGTTTTCTGGGCTACTCAAACACCGGGGAGCTGTTTTTT	CASSFLGYSNTGELFF
TRBJ1-1	TRBV2	-	16	-	TGTGCCAGCAGTGTGAAAACAGGTTATGAGAACACTGAAGCTTTCTTT	CASSVKTGYENTEAFF
TRBJ2-1	TRBV27	-	15	TRBD2	TGTGCCAGCAGCCCCGCGGGAGGGATTTTTTATGAGCAGTTCTTC	CASSPAGGIFYEQFF
TRBJ2-5	TRBV7-3	-	13	-	TGTGCCAGCAGCTTAGGCCCACAAGAGACCCAGTACTTC	CASSLGPQETQYF
TRBJ2-7	TRBV18	-	15	TRBD1	TGTGCCAGCTCACCCGAAACAGGGGGCAGAGACGAGCAGTACTTC	CASSPETGGRDEQYF
TRBJ1-4	TRBV19	-	14	-	TGTGCCAGTAGGGACGGGCGAGGGAGCGAAAAACTGTTTTTT	CASRDGRGSEKLFF
TRBJ1-3	TRBV7-2	-	16	TRBD1	TGTGCCAGCAGCTTAGAGGGGACAGGGGTCTTAAACACCATATATTTT	CASSLEGTGVLNTIYF
TRBJ2-3	TRBV3-1/TRBV3-2	-	15	-	TGTGCCAGCAGCCAATCGGGACACTTCACAGATACGCAGTATTTT	CASSQSGHFTDTQYF
TRBJ2-5	TRBV6-1	-	15	-	TGTGCCAGCAGTGATACGCCCTCTATCTCGGAGACCCAGTACTTC	CASSDTPSISETQYF
TRBJ1-2	TRBV5-1	-	16	-	TGCGCCAGCAGCCCCGGTGGACAGAGCATCAACTATGGCTACACCTTC	CASSPGGQSINYGYTF
TRBJ2-1	TRBV30	-	16	TRBD2	TGTGCCTGGAAGAATCGAGCGGGATTCCCCTACAATGAGCAGTTCTTC	CAWKNRAGFPYNEQFF
TRBJ2-4	TRBV20-1	-	14	-	TGCAGTGCTAGTAGGGCAGGGCCCAAAAACATTCAGTACTTC	CSASRAGPKNIQYF
TRBJ2-3	TRBV3-1/TRBV3-2	once	14	-	TGTGCCAGCAGCCAAGATTACTCCACAGATACGCAGTATTTT	CASSQDYSTDTQYF
TRBJ2-7	TRBV29-1	-	15	-	TGCAGCGTTGCTCCAGGTCAGGGTGGGCCCTACGAGCAGTACTTC	CSVAPGQGGPYEQYF
TRBJ2-5	TRBV7-9	-	17	TRBD2	TGTGCCAGCAGCTTAGGGACTAGCGGGAGCCCCGGGGAGACCCAGTACTTC	CASSLGTSGSPGETQYF
TRBJ1-5	TRBV5-5	-	15	TRBD1	TGTGCCAGCAGCTTGGAACAGGGGATTGCTCAGCCCCAGCATTTT	CASSLEQGIAQPQHF
TRBJ2-7	TRBV18	-	15	-	TGTGCCAGCTCACCCCCTTTGACAGGATCCTACGAGCAGTACTTC	CASSPPLTGSYEQYF
TRBJ1-5	TRBV5-4	few	16	TRBD1	TGTGCCAGCAGCTACAGGGGGCTTGATAGCAATCAGCCCCAGCATTTT	CASSYRGLDSNQPQHF
TRBJ1-1	TRBV6-5	-	15	-	TGTGCCAGCAGTAACCGCGGACATTTGAACACTGAAGCTTTCTTT	CASSNRGHLNTEAFF
TRBJ2-3	TRBV4-3	-	17	TRBD2	TGCGCCAGCAGCCAAGATGTTGATGCGGCGGGAGCAGATACGCAGTATTTT	CASSQDVDAAGADTQYF
TRBJ1-3	TRBV27	-	15	-	TGTGCCAGCAGTTCAGGGAGGGTCCCTGGAAACACCATATATTTT	CASSSGRVPGNTIYF
TRBJ2-3	TRBV9	-	15	TRBD1	TGTGCCAGCAGCGGCGGGACAGGTAACACAGATACGCAGTATTTT	CASSGGTGNTDTQYF
TRBJ2-7	TRBV7-2	-	14	TRBD2	TGTGCCAGCAGTACCACCGAGACTAGCGGGAAGCAGTACTTC	CASSTTETSGKQYF
TRBJ1-2	TRBV2	-	14	-	TGTGCCAGCATTGAGGGGCCGACTAACTATGGCTACACCTTC	CASIEGPTNYGYTF
TRBJ2-7	TRBV5-1	-	12	-	TGCGCCAGCAGCTTACAGGTGGGAGAGCAGTACTTC	CASSLQVGEQYF
TRBJ2-7	TRBV4-1	-	16	-	TGCGCCAGCAGCCAAGATAAAGGGCCGGGGACCTACGAGCAGTACTTC	CASSQDKGPGTYEQYF
TRBJ2-1	TRBV6-2/TRBV6-3	-	16	-	TGTGCCAGCAGTTACAACGCGGCTAGCGTTTACAATGAGCAGTTCTTC	CASSYNAASVYNEQFF
TRBJ1-5	TRBV10-1	once	17	-	TGCGCCAGCAGTGAGTCGAGGATCGCGGCTAGCAATCAGCCCCAGCATTTT	CASSESRIAASNQPQHF
TRBJ2-3	TRBV28	-	16	TRBD2	TGTGCCAGCAGTTTCGGACTAGCGGGATTCACAGATACGCAGTATTTT	CASSFGLAGFTDTQYF
TRBJ2-5	TRBV28	-	15	TRBD1	TGTGCCAGCAGCCCCCAGGGACAGGGGGGAGAGACCCAGTACTTC	CASSPQGQGGETQYF
TRBJ1-2	TRBV6-5	-	13	-	TGTGCCAGCAGTTTAAGCATTAACTATGGCTACACCTTC	CASSLSINYGYTF